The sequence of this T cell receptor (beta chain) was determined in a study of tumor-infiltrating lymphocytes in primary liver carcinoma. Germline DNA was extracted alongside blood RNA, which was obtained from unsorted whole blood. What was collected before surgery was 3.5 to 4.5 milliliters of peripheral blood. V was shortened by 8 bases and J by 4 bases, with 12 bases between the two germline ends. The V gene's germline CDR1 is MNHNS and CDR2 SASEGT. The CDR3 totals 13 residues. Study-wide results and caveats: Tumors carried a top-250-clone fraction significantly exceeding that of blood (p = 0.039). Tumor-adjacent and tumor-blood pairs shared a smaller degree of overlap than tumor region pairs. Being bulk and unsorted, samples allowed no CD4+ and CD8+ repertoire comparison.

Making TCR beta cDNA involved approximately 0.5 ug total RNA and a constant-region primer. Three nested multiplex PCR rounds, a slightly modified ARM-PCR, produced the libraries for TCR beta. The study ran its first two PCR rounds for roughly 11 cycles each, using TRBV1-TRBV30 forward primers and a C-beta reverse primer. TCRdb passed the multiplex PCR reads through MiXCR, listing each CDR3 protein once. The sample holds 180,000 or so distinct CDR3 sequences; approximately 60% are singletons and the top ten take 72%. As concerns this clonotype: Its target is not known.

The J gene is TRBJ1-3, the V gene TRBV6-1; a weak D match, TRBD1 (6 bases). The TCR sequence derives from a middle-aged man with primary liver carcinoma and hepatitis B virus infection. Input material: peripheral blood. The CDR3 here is CASSGTTGNTIYF. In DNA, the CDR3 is TGTGCCAGCTCCGGGACAACCGGAAACACCATATATTTT.